These 14 T cell receptor beta chains originate from one sample sequenced in a study of T cells in Graves' hyperthyroidism and ophthalmopathy. Amplification targeted TCR beta CDR3 regions from RNA transcripts. When the TCR CDR3 underwent first-round RT-PCR, the HTBI primer set was used. TCRdb passed the multiplex PCR reads through MiXCR, listing each CDR3 protein once. The sample includes hundreds of thousands of distinct CDR3 sequences, about 16% of them seen just once. The source material was blood. Source of these receptors: a woman aged 25 to 39 with Graves' hyperthyroidism.

There are many counts of this clonotype. The chain combines TRBV29-1 with TRBJ2-3; D may be TRBD2 (6 bases). Trimming took 1 base from V and 0 from J, leaving 8 bases between them. The CDR3 is made up of 14 amino acids. Per the germline V gene, CDR1 is SQVTM and CDR2 is ANQGSEA. CDR3 nucleotides: TGCAGCGTTGAAGGGGGGGAGAGCACAGATACGCAGTATTTT. Translation: CSVEGGESTDTQYF.

This clonotype has only a few counts. The gene calls are TRBV10-3 and TRBJ2-5; D may correspond to TRBD1 or TRBD2 (6 bases each). Between the trimmed V and J ends, which lost 0 bases and 4 bases, there was a span of 21 bases. This CDR3 is 18 amino acids long. Germline V gene data show CDR1 as ENHRY and CDR2 as SYGVKD. CDR3 nucleotides: TGTGCCATCAGTGAGTCGAATCGGCGTAGGGGGGCCCGAGAGACCCAGTACTTC. It yields the protein CAISESNRRRGARETQYF.

This clonotype has just a few counts. V and J are TRBV6-5 and TRBJ2-5, with 10 bases fitting TRBD1. V shed 0 bases and J 5 bases; nucleotides not matched to a gene: 3. Per the germline V gene, CDR1 is MNHEY and CDR2 is SVGAGI. The CDR3 spans 15 residues. Here the CDR3 reads CASSYSGGQGETQYF. CDR3 sequence (DNA): TGTGCCAGCAGTTACTCGGGGGGACAGGGGGAGACCCAGTACTTC.

This clonotype appeared many times. CDR3 sequence (DNA): TGTGCCAGCAGCTTGGGAGACCTAGGTAGCAGCGAGCAGTACTTC. It is translated as CASSLGDLGSSEQYF. The rearrangement links TRBV7-2 to TRBJ2-7; the D gene is possibly TRBD2 (5 bases). V gave up 3 bases and J gave up 6 bases, with 18 bases separating them. Germline V gene lookup returns CDR1 SGHTA and CDR2 FQGNSA. This CDR3 is 15 amino acids long.

This clonotype was counted ten times or more. This sequence joins TRBV27 and TRBJ1-1; perhaps TRBD1 as D (5 bases). Germline V gene lookup returns CDR1 MNHEY and CDR2 SMNVEV (reference sequence). CDR3 length: 14 residues. Deletions cut 4 bases from V and 0 bases from J, with 9 bases between. The CDR3 nucleotides read TGTGCCAGCAGTTGGCAGGGCGTGAACACTGAAGCTTTCTTT. Translation gives CASSWQGVNTEAFF.

Concerning this clonotype itself: A read error is possible here, since a much larger clone lies one base away. The V call is TRBV28, the J call TRBJ2-3, with 13 bases aligning to TRBD2. Germline V gene sequence: CDR1 MDHEN, CDR2 SYDVKM. The CDR3 length is 16 residues. The CDR3 DNA reads TGTGCCGGCAGTTACGCACTAGCGGGAGGGCGAGATACGCAGTATTTT. Translating it yields CAGSYALAGGRDTQYF. Complete variable domain (other parts from reference TRBV28 and TRBJ2-3): DVKVTQSSRYLVKRTGEKVFLECVQDMDHENMFWYRQDPGLGLRLIYFSYDVKMKEKGDIPEGYSVSREKKERFSLILESASTNQTSMYLCAGSYALAGGRDTQYFGPGTRLTVL.

The chain uses TRBV3-1 and TRBJ2-5, with D perhaps TRBD2 (6 bases). The V gene lost 3 bases and the J gene lost 5 bases, with 16 bases spanning the gap. Germline loops: CDR1 LGHDT, CDR2 YNNKEL (reference sequence). This CDR3 spans 15 amino acids. CDR3 sequence reads: CASSQSVGAGETQYF. CDR3 coding DNA: TGTGCCAGCAGCCAGAGTGTGGGCGCGGGGGAGACCCAGTACTTC.

This clonotype was detected only once. The chain employs TRBV7-2 and TRBJ2-5; maybe TRBD2 (6 bases). The CDR3 runs to 16 residues. Germline CDR1 is SGHTA and CDR2 is FQGNSA. Trimming stripped 6 bases from V and 1 base from J, with 18 bases between. DNA for the CDR3: TGTGCCAGCAGGTCACGGCAGGGAGGCCTCCAAGAGACCCAGTACTTC. Protein sequence: CASRSRQGGLQETQYF.

This clonotype was found a few times. The J gene is TRBJ2-3, the V gene TRBV28; D remains ambiguous. The CDR3 sequence is 12 residues long. V lost 6 bases to trimming and J lost 6 bases, with 10 bases between them. The germline V gene encodes CDR1 MDHEN and CDR2 SYDVKM. The CDR3 DNA sequence: TGTGCCAGCAGGACCCTCCATGATACGCAGTATTTT. Its translation: CASRTLHDTQYF.

The J gene is TRBJ2-5, the V gene TRBV20-1; D is ambiguous. This CDR3 contains 13 residues. CDR1 is DFQATT, CDR2 SNEGSKA, per germline (reference sequence). V lost 3 bases, J lost 0 bases, and 8 bases lay in between. The DNA of the CDR3 is TGCAGTGCTAGGGTTGCGTACCAAGAGACCCAGTACTTC. Translating gives CSARVAYQETQYF.

This clonotype has a handful of counts. The V gene is TRBV29-1, the J gene TRBJ1-3; no clear D. V lost 6 bases and J 0 bases, leaving 15 bases between the germline ends. The germline gives CDR1 SQVTM, CDR2 ANQGSEA. The CDR3 spans 15 residues. The CDR3 coding sequence is TGCAGCGTCCCTGAAGGACCTTCCTCTGGAAACACCATATATTTT. Its translation is CSVPEGPSSGNTIYF.

With respect to this clonotype: This sequence may be a read error, since a much larger clone differs from it by one base. V gene TRBV2 combines with J gene TRBJ2-7; possible D gene TRBD1, 6 bases. The germline CDR1 and CDR2 sequences are SNHLY and FYNNEI. Between the trimmed V and J ends, which lost 3 bases and 5 bases, there was a span of 17 bases. This CDR3 comprises 15 residues. DNA for the CDR3: TGTGCCAGCAGTGAGGGGGCGGTCACCGAGGACGAGCAGTACTTC. Amino acids: CASSEGAVTEDEQYF. The full variable domain, rest sourced from reference TRBV2 and TRBJ2-7, is EPEVTQTPSHQVTQMGQEVILRCVPISNHLYFYWYRQILGQKVEFLVSFYNNEISEKSEIFDDQFSVERPDGSNFTLKIRSTKLEDSAMYFCASSEGAVTEDEQYFGPGTRLTVT.

This clonotype has just a few counts. The chain links TRBV9 to TRBJ2-2, with 7 nucleotides matching TRBD2. With V trimmed by 2 bases and J by 7 bases, 8 bases remained unmatched. From germline, CDR1 is SGDLS and CDR2 YYNGEE. CDR3 length: 15 residues. The chain's CDR3 is CASSVSGTNVGELFF. In DNA, the CDR3 is TGTGCCAGCAGCGTGTCCGGGACTAATGTCGGGGAGCTGTTTTTT.

This clonotype was counted many times. The chain recombines TRBV27 with TRBJ2-7; 8 nucleotides line up with TRBD1. After removal of 7 bases from V and 3 bases from J, the junction contained 5 bases not matched to a gene. The CDR3 spans 13 residues. Germline V CDR1 and CDR2: MNHEY, SMNVEV (reference sequence). DNA for the CDR3: TGTGCCAGCACGGACAGGGTGTTCTACGAGCAGTACTTC. Translating it yields CASTDRVFYEQYF.